The 28 T cell receptor beta chains given below trace back to one sample, sequenced in a study of regulatory T cells in long-lasting Graves disease. CDR3 regions were amplified by Arm-PCR using iRepertoire HTBI primers to build TCR beta libraries. MiXCR, applied by TCRdb to the multiplex PCR reads, yields one record per CDR3 protein. The repertoire holds around 400,000 distinct CDR3 sequences, with roughly a quarter as singletons. The time point is: persistent/refractory GD, antithyroid drugs over 5 years with positive TRAb. TCR sequences were obtained from RNA taken from PBMCs. This sample comprised peripheral blood mononuclear cells (PBMCs), obtained when the disease was refractory, from a patient treated with antithyroid drugs. Receptors originate from a female donor with Graves disease.

This clonotype was counted many times. The chain links TRBV11-2 to TRBJ2-7, with D possibly being TRBD2 (6 bases). Germline CDR1 reads SGHAT; CDR2 reads FQNNGV. The V and J ends lost 3 bases and 1 base respectively, with 10 bases between them. The CDR3 totals 14 residues. The CDR3 bases are TGTGCCAGCAGCTTGATGGAGGGTTCCTACGAGCAGTACTTC. The encoded protein is CASSLMEGSYEQYF. The full variable domain, its missing parts supplied by reference TRBV11-2 and TRBJ2-7, is EAGVAQSPRYKIIEKRQSVAFWCNPISGHATLYWYQQILGQGPKLLIQFQNNGVVDDSQLPKDRFSAERLKGVDSTLKIQPAKLEDSAVYLCASSLMEGSYEQYFGPGTRLTVT.

This clonotype was seen at least ten times. This chain joins TRBV4-2 and TRBJ2-5, with a possible D match to TRBD2 (6 bases). The CDR3 extends over 17 amino acids. Germline V gene lookup returns CDR1 LGHNA and CDR2 YNFKEQ. Trimming removed 1 base from V and 2 bases from J, with 17 bases in between. In DNA, the CDR3 is TGTGCCAGCAGCCAAGCGAGAGGAGGGAACGAGCAAGAGACCCAGTACTTC. It is translated as CASSQARGGNEQETQYF.

This clonotype was seen at least ten times. The V and J genes are TRBV20-1 and TRBJ1-4; D call uncertain. The V gene lost 0 bases and the J gene lost 5 bases, with 13 bases spanning the gap. The CDR3 spans 15 residues. Germline V CDR1 and CDR2: DFQATT, SNEGSKA (reference sequence). Written as DNA, the CDR3 is TGCAGTGCTAGAGACCGAAAGGGTTTAAATGAAAAACTGTTTTTT. This codes for CSARDRKGLNEKLFF.

In its sample, this clonotype was seen a few times. One base away lies a much larger clone, so this may be a sequencing read error. The CDR3 bases are TGTGCCAGCAGTTACCCGGACAGGGCCCGCTATGGCTACACCTTC. The encoded protein is CASSYPDRARYGYTF. The J gene is TRBJ1-2, the V gene TRBV6-5; 8 bases fit TRBD1. The J segment lost 4 bases and the V segment lost 2 bases, leaving 6 bases of the junction unmatched. Germline V gene lookup returns CDR1 MNHEY and CDR2 SVGAGI. The CDR3 is made up of 15 amino acids.

The CDR3 region has the DNA TGCGCCAGCAGCCAAGATAGTTCAACAGATAACTATGGCTACACCTTC. It encodes CASSQDSSTDNYGYTF. The chain employs TRBV4-3 and TRBJ1-2; D gene ambiguous. This CDR3 is 16 amino acids long. CDR1 is LGHNA, CDR2 YSLEER, per germline. V was shortened by 0 bases and J by 1 base, with 12 bases between the two germline ends.

This clonotype turned up a few times. V gene TRBV10-3 combines with J gene TRBJ1-2; 7 nucleotides align to TRBD1. This CDR3 is built from 13 residues. The V segment lost 10 bases and the J segment 3 bases; nucleotides outside the gene matches: 8. CDR1 and CDR2 from the germline V gene are ENHRY and SYGVKD. CDR3 loop: CASRDSQDYGYTF. In DNA, the CDR3 is TGTGCCAGCAGGGACAGCCAAGACTATGGCTACACCTTC.

The chain joins TRBV5-5 to TRBJ2-2; 9 bases align to TRBD2. Per germline, CDR1 SGHKS and CDR2 YYEKEE (reference sequence). This CDR3 has 15 amino acids. The J segment lost 2 bases and the V segment lost 4 bases, leaving 3 bases of the junction unmatched. CDR3 loop: CASSRLADNTGELFF. For the CDR3, the DNA is TGTGCCAGCAGCAGACTAGCGGATAACACCGGGGAGCTGTTTTTT. Full variable domain (remainder filled in from reference TRBV5-5 and TRBJ2-2): DAGVTQSPTHLIKTRGQQVTLRCSPISGHKSVSWYQQVLGQGPQFIFQYYEKEERGRGNFPDRFSARQFPNYSSELNVNALLLGDSALYLCASSRLADNTGELFFGEGSRLTVL.

V usage is TRBV5-1 and J usage is TRBJ1-2; TRBD1 matches at 8 bases. Unmatched junction bases numbered 12, after V lost 5 bases and J lost 0 bases. The CDR3 consists of 17 residues. Germline V gene data show CDR1 as SGHRS and CDR2 as YFSETQ. This CDR3 reads CASRTMRDRRANYGYTF. As DNA, the CDR3 is TGCGCCAGCAGAACGATGCGGGACAGGAGAGCTAACTATGGCTACACCTTC.

The rearrangement joins TRBV12-3 or TRBV12-4 to TRBJ1-1; D ambiguous. Trimming left V 2 bases short and J 0 bases short, with 7 bases between. CDR3 length equals 14 residues. The CDR3 here is CASSLRPLNTEAFF. DNA for the CDR3: TGTGCCAGCAGTTTAAGGCCCCTGAACACTGAAGCTTTCTTT.

This clonotype showed up just a few times. V gene TRBV24-1 combines with J gene TRBJ1-5, with D perhaps TRBD1 (5 bases). The germline V gene has CDR1 KGHDR and CDR2 SFDVKD. V dropped 4 bases and J dropped 6 bases, with 12 bases sitting between them. This CDR3 comprises 14 residues. Here the CDR3 reads CATSDSGHPQPQHF. Written as DNA, the CDR3 is TGTGCCACCAGTGACTCAGGACACCCTCAGCCCCAGCATTTT.

Many counts were recorded for this clonotype. The chain employs TRBV28 and TRBJ1-2; TRBD1 might be the D (5 bases). This CDR3 contains 13 residues. V gave up 7 bases and J gave up 3 bases, with 12 bases separating them. Germline CDR1 is MDHEN and CDR2 is SYDVKM. CDR3 sequence reads: CASTTQGDYGYTF. In nucleotides, the CDR3 is TGTGCCAGCACTACCCAGGGAGACTATGGCTACACCTTC.

This clonotype came up a few times. The chain is built from TRBV29-1 and TRBJ2-5; 11 nucleotides align to TRBD2. This CDR3 is built from 12 residues. V dropped 6 bases and J dropped 5; count of bases not matched to a gene: 2. Germline V lookup: CDR1 SQVTM, CDR2 ANQGSEA. The DNA of the CDR3 is TGCAGCGTACTAGCGGGAGACGAGACCCAGTACTTC. Translated, it gives CSVLAGDETQYF. Full variable domain (outside the CDR3, taken from reference TRBV29-1 and TRBJ2-5): SAVISQKPSRDICQRGTSLTIQCQVDSQVTMMFWYRQQPGQSLTLIATANQGSEATYESGFVIDKFPISRPNLTFSTLTVSNMSPEDSSIYLCSVLAGDETQYFGPGTRLLVL.

The chain is built from TRBV10-2 and TRBJ1-5; maybe TRBD1 (5 bases). V was pared by 7 bases and J by 2 bases, with 12 bases between. The CDR3 is 14 amino acids. The germline V gene has CDR1 WSHSY and CDR2 SAAADI. As DNA, the CDR3 is TGCGCCAGCACAGGGTCGAACGGCAATCAGCCCCAGCATTTT. Translated, it gives CASTGSNGNQPQHF.

This chain links TRBV5-1 with TRBJ1-1; D may be TRBD1 (6 bases). The CDR3 loop spans 16 amino acids. Between the trimmed V and J ends, which lost 3 bases and 1 base, there was a span of 16 bases. Per the germline V gene, CDR1 is SGHRS and CDR2 is YFSETQ. The CDR3 sequence is CASSSSGAEWNTEAFF. In DNA form, the CDR3 reads TGCGCCAGCAGCTCGTCAGGGGCGGAGTGGAACACTGAAGCTTTCTTT.

The rearrangement joins TRBV3-1 to TRBJ1-2; D gene uncertain. V shed 4 bases and J shed 7 bases, with 16 bases lying between them. The CDR3 runs to 14 residues. Germline CDR1 LGHDT, CDR2 YNNKEL (reference sequence). In DNA, the CDR3 is TGTGCCAGCAGCCCTCCGCATTCGAGCTTTGGCTACACCTTC. Its protein product is CASSPPHSSFGYTF.

This clonotype was detected many times. The genes are TRBV30 and TRBJ1-2; D perhaps matches TRBD1 (5 bases). The CDR3 is made up of 12 amino acids. V was shortened by 7 bases and J by 4 bases, with 13 bases between the two germline ends. Germline V gene lookup returns CDR1 GTSNPN and CDR2 SVGIG (reference sequence). CDR3 coding DNA: TGTGCCTTCGGTGGGGCTGGCTATGGCTACACCTTC. Translated, it gives CAFGGAGYGYTF.

This clonotype was recorded at least ten times. The CDR3 is CASSYRRLPWTRLLNTEAFF. The CDR3 DNA reads TGTGCCAGCAGCTATCGTCGCCTTCCATGGACAAGACTCCTGAACACTGAAGCTTTCTTT. The genes are TRBV7-8 and TRBJ1-1; the D gene is possibly TRBD1 (5 bases). There are 20 residues in the CDR3. V lost 4 bases and J lost 0, with 27 bases in between. CDR1 is SGHVS and CDR2 is FQNEAQ in the germline V gene.

The rearrangement joins TRBV28 to TRBJ1-2, with 10 bases fitting TRBD1. The CDR3 spans 15 residues. CDR1 and CDR2 from the germline V gene are MDHEN and SYDVKM. Trimming at V came to 4 bases and at J to 5 bases, leaving 7 bases not matched to a gene. The CDR3 bases are TGTGCCAGCAGTTCACCGGGACAGGGGCGGTATGGCTACACCTTC. This translates into CASSSPGQGRYGYTF.

The gene calls are TRBV7-8 and TRBJ2-5; TRBD1 or TRBD2 may be the D gene (5 bases each). Germline assignment: CDR1 SGHVS and CDR2 FQNEAQ. This CDR3 region has 15 residues. V gave up 6 bases and J gave up 5 bases, with 19 bases separating them. CDR3 bases: TGTGCCAGCAGGAAGGGTAGAGGGGATATTGAGACCCAGTACTTC. Translated: CASRKGRGDIETQYF.

This clonotype has more than one count but fewer than ten. The genes are TRBV7-3 and TRBJ1-1; no clear D gene. Germline-derived CDR1 and CDR2 are SGHTA and FQGTGA. This CDR3 has 15 residues. V lost 1 base to trimming and J lost 3 bases, with 12 bases between them. CDR3 amino acids: CASSLSSGLDTEAFF. DNA of the CDR3: TGTGCCAGCAGCTTAAGTTCGGGTCTGGACACTGAAGCTTTCTTT.

V is TRBV2 and J is TRBJ2-1, with D tentatively TRBD2 (6 bases). Germline V gene sequence: CDR1 SNHLY, CDR2 FYNNEI. This CDR3 is built from 17 residues. The V end was cut by 0 bases, the J end by 2 bases, with 14 bases between. CDR3 coding DNA: TGTGCCAGCAGTGAAGCGCCCGCTAGCGTAGCCTACAATGAGCAGTTCTTC. This sequence encodes CASSEAPASVAYNEQFF.

This clonotype was seen a handful of times. V usage is TRBV11-2 and J usage is TRBJ2-2; possible D gene TRBD1, 6 bases. This CDR3 is built from 18 residues. Trimming removed 0 bases from V and 0 bases from J, with 14 bases in between. Germline V gene data show CDR1 as SGHAT and CDR2 as FQNNGV. The CDR3 sequence is CASSLDFLDSANTGELFF. The CDR3 nucleotides read TGTGCCAGCAGCTTAGATTTTTTGGACAGCGCGAACACCGGGGAGCTGTTTTTT. Supplemented by reference TRBV11-2 and TRBJ2-2, the full variable domain reads EAGVAQSPRYKIIEKRQSVAFWCNPISGHATLYWYQQILGQGPKLLIQFQNNGVVDDSQLPKDRFSAERLKGVDSTLKIQPAKLEDSAVYLCASSLDFLDSANTGELFFGEGSRLTVL.

The chain joins TRBV27 to TRBJ1-4, with 7 bases matching TRBD1. V gave up 5 bases and J gave up 6 bases; unmatched junction bases: 9. CDR1 MNHEY and CDR2 SMNVEV come from the germline V gene (reference sequence). CDR3 length equals 15 residues. The CDR3 region is CASSPRQGLYEKLFF. CDR3 coding DNA: TGTGCCAGCAGTCCCCGACAGGGCCTGTATGAAAAACTGTTTTTT.

This clonotype occurred once. This may arise from a read error, as a much more abundant clone is one base away. CDR3 in DNA: TGTGCCAGCGAAGACGGGGGTCTGAGGGACACTGAAGCTTTCTTT. Amino acid sequence: CASEDGGLRDTEAFF. This sequence joins TRBV27 and TRBJ1-1, with D perhaps matching TRBD1 (5 bases). The CDR3 is made up of 15 amino acids. Germline CDR1 is MNHEY and CDR2 is SMNVEV (reference sequence). The germline V and J ends were trimmed by 8 bases and 3 bases, with 19 bases remaining between them.

This clonotype has just a few counts. The chain carries TRBV7-2 and TRBJ2-5; the D is unclear. Between the trimmed V and J ends, which lost 5 bases and 1 base, there was a span of 11 bases. CDR3 length equals 14 residues. Germline CDR1 reads SGHTA; CDR2 reads FQGNSA. The CDR3 is CASSRTAVQETQYF. CDR3 bases: TGTGCCAGCAGCCGCACAGCCGTCCAAGAGACCCAGTACTTC. The full variable domain, with the rest looked up from reference TRBV7-2 and TRBJ2-5, is GAGVSQSPSNKVTEKGKDVELRCDPISGHTALYWYRQSLGQGLEFLIYFQGNSAPDKSGLPSDRFSAERTGGSVSTLTIQRTQQEDSAVYLCASSRTAVQETQYFGPGTRLLVL.

This chain uses TRBV20-1 with TRBJ2-7, with 11 bases lining up with TRBD2. Germline assignment: CDR1 DFQATT and CDR2 SNEGSKA (reference sequence). The CDR3 sequence is 15 residues long. After removal of 6 bases from V and 2 bases from J, the junction contained 9 bases not matched to a gene. CDR3 coding DNA: TGCAGTGCGTCCCCGGGACTAGCGGTCCCCTACGAGCAGTACTTC. Encoded protein: CSASPGLAVPYEQYF.

Many counts were recorded for this clonotype. The chain combines TRBV12-3 or TRBV12-4 with TRBJ2-7, with 7 nucleotides matching TRBD1. Trimming at V came to 3 bases and at J to 3 bases, leaving 5 bases not matched to a gene. CDR3 length: 14 amino acids. The CDR3 is CASSFGTGDYEQYF. CDR3 nucleotides: TGTGCCAGCAGTTTCGGAACAGGGGACTACGAGCAGTACTTC.

The genes are TRBV6-1 and TRBJ2-3, with 10 positions matching TRBD2. Germline CDR1 MNHNS, CDR2 SASEGT. V shed 7 bases and J 4 bases; nucleotides not matched to a gene: 8. The CDR3 consists of 15 residues. CDR3 sequence reads: CASIIGLAVSDTQYF. DNA for the CDR3: TGTGCCAGCATAATAGGACTAGCGGTTTCAGATACGCAGTATTTT.